The 7 T cell receptor beta chains presented below share a single source sample, sequenced in a study of blood T cell repertoires in COVID-19. Assay: immunoSEQ multiplex PCR; the TCRdb copy retains only in-frame clones and omits some. The table has about 280,000 clones, about 85% seen once. The sample consisted of peripheral blood. These receptors were obtained from a human donor in a cohort sampled during active COVID-19.

The chain employs TRBV5-6 and TRBJ1-4; 7 bases are a match to TRBD1. Germline V gene data show CDR1 as SGHDT and CDR2 as YYEEEE. Trimming at V came to 2 bases and at J to 4 bases, leaving 8 bases not matched to a gene. This CDR3 contains 16 residues. CDR3 amino acids: CASSFRTGLSNEKLFF. CDR3 DNA: TGTGCCAGCAGCTTCCGGACAGGCCTCAGTAATGAAAAACTGTTTTTT.

The chain joins TRBV2 to TRBJ1-2, with D maybe TRBD1 (6 bases). CDR1 SNHLY and CDR2 FYNNEI come from the germline V gene. The ends were cut back, 5 bases at V and 6 bases at J, with 13 bases in the middle. The CDR3 loop spans 13 amino acids. In nucleotides, the CDR3 is TGTGCCAGCAGTCGGACAGAGAAGGATGGCTACACCTTC. This codes for CASSRTEKDGYTF.

The chain carries TRBV6-5 and TRBJ1-5; 8 nucleotides line up with TRBD1. This CDR3 has 15 amino acids. V was clipped by 7 bases and J by 5 bases; unmatched bases: 10. Germline lookup yields CDR1 MNHEY and CDR2 SVGAGI. The CDR3 loop reads CASISGGFKHQPQHF. CDR3 DNA sequence: TGTGCCAGCATCTCAGGGGGCTTTAAACATCAGCCCCAGCATTTT.

This chain connects TRBV6-6 to TRBJ2-7; TRBD2 matches at 7 bases. CDR1 is MNHNY, CDR2 SVGAGI, per germline (reference sequence). Germline trimming cut 3 bases from V and 3 bases from J; bases unmatched to any gene: 8. This CDR3 has 15 amino acids. CDR3 in amino acids: CASSYKGEGLYEQYF. The CDR3 bases are TGTGCCAGCAGTTATAAAGGGGAGGGCCTCTACGAGCAGTACTTC.

The chain uses TRBV5-1 and TRBJ2-6; D not certain. CDR3 length: 16 residues. Germline loops: CDR1 SGHRS, CDR2 YFSETQ. V was clipped by 3 bases and J by 1 base, with 11 bases between them. CDR3 in DNA: TGCGCCAGCAGCTCCGCCGTGAGTTCTGGGGCCAACGTCCTGACTTTC. Protein: CASSSAVSSGANVLTF.

This sequence joins TRBV5-4 and TRBJ1-4; TRBD1 agrees at 11 bases. The CDR3 has 16 amino acids. Germline V CDR1 and CDR2: SGHNT, YYREEE (reference sequence). V was pared by 2 bases and J by 5 bases, with 5 bases of the junction left unmatched. DNA of the CDR3: TGTGCCAGCAGCTTCGGGACAGGGGGGAGGAATGAAAAACTGTTTTTT. Translated: CASSFGTGGRNEKLFF.

The chain's CDR3 is CASSPRVTGTYGYTF. The CDR3 region has the DNA TGTGCCAGTAGCCCCAGAGTGACAGGAACGTATGGCTACACCTTC. The chain has TRBV19 and TRBJ1-2; D is perhaps TRBD1 (6 bases). The CDR3 consists of 15 residues. The V gene lost 6 bases and the J gene lost 5 bases, with 19 bases spanning the gap. Germline V gene sequence: CDR1 LNHDA, CDR2 SQIVND (reference sequence).